These 25 T cell receptor beta chains came from one sample sequenced in a study of CD8 T cells in ankylosing spondylitis (dated by TCRdb to the late 2010s). The method behind the library was 5' RACE. The run used an Illumina HiSeq 2500. TCRdb trimmed public reads at Q25 via fastp, called clones via MiXCR and kept in-frame beta chains. Each entry is one CDR3 protein sequence, shown with its most common DNA and genes. This sample has 35,000 to 50,000 distinct CDR3 sequences in its table, and around 10% of those were observed once. The top ten constitute more than 15% of the sample. The sample comprised blood, either unsorted or a sorted T cell fraction (not recorded which). The receptors here all came from a male donor with ankylosing spondylitis or in good health (not recorded which).

This clonotype was seen only a few times. This chain connects TRBV19 to TRBJ1-1, with TRBD1 matching 8 bases. This CDR3 comprises 17 residues. The germline V gene encodes CDR1 LNHDA and CDR2 SQIVND (reference sequence). V shed 5 bases and J 0 bases; nucleotides not matched to a gene: 11. The CDR3 nucleotides are TGTGCCAGTAGTTCTTCGCCGGGACAGGTGATGAACACTGAAGCTTTCTTT. Translated, it gives CASSSSPGQVMNTEAFF. The variable domain in full, with the rest retrieved from reference TRBV19 and TRBJ1-1, is DGGITQSPKYLFRKEGQNVTLSCEQNLNHDAMYWYRQDPGQGLRLIYYSQIVNDFQKGDIAEGYSVSREKKESFPLTVTSAQKNPTAFYLCASSSSPGQVMNTEAFFGQGTRLTVV.

Remarks on this clonotype: One junction end disagrees with the germline gene, perhaps due to a read error. This rearrangement joins TRBV10-3 to TRBJ2-3; a possible D gene is TRBD2 (5 bases). The CDR3 is 14 amino acids. The germline V gene encodes CDR1 ENHRY and CDR2 SYGVKD. In DNA form, the CDR3 reads TGTGCCATTAGTGGTTTCAGCGGCACAGATACGCAGTTTTTT. It specifies CAISGFSGTDTQFF.

Ten or more counts support this clonotype. The genes are TRBV11-2 and TRBJ1-6, with D possibly being TRBD1 (5 bases). V shed 5 bases and J shed 5 bases, with 19 bases lying between them. The CDR3 contains 17 residues. The germline V gene has CDR1 SGHAT and CDR2 FQNNGV. The CDR3 nucleotides read TGTGCCAGCAGCCCAGCGAGGGGCCGCCTTAATAATTCACCCCTCCACTTT. Translation: CASSPARGRLNNSPLHF. Full variable domain (rest looked up from reference TRBV11-2 and TRBJ1-6): EAGVAQSPRYKIIEKRQSVAFWCNPISGHATLYWYQQILGQGPKLLIQFQNNGVVDDSQLPKDRFSAERLKGVDSTLKIQPAKLEDSAVYLCASSPARGRLNNSPLHFGNGTRLTVT.

This clonotype was detected ten times or more. The rearrangement joins TRBV10-2 to TRBJ2-5, with 11 bases matching TRBD2. V dropped 5 bases and J dropped 5; count of bases not matched to a gene: 7. Germline-derived CDR1 and CDR2 are WSHSY and SAAADI. The length of the CDR3 is 15 residues. DNA for the CDR3: TGCGCCAGCAGTACGAAGACTAGCGGGATTGAGACCCAGTACTTC. This sequence encodes CASSTKTSGIETQYF.

This clonotype is classed as medium-sized. The V and J genes are TRBV25-1 and TRBJ2-7, with a weak D call TRBD1 (6 bases). Trimming took off 8 bases at V and 2 bases at J, with 16 bases between the two ends. Germline CDR1 and CDR2: MGHDK and SYGVNS. The CDR3 is made up of 14 amino acids. The CDR3, as DNA: TGTGCCAGCTCCTCTGGACAGAGGACCTACGAGCAGTACTTC. Translated, it gives CASSSGQRTYEQYF.

This clonotype was observed at least ten times. The chain joins TRBV20-1 to TRBJ2-4, with D perhaps being TRBD1 or TRBD2 (5 bases each). The CDR3 sequence is 15 residues long. Germline values: CDR1 DFQATT, CDR2 SNEGSKA (reference sequence). V dropped 5 bases and J dropped 1 base, with 15 bases sitting between them. CDR3 bases: TGCAGTGCTGTGAGTGGGGGTTCGGCCAAAAACATTCAGTACTTC. Protein: CSAVSGGSAKNIQYF.

This clonotype came up many times. This chain links TRBV29-1 with TRBJ1-5; D may be TRBD1 (5 bases). This CDR3 has 13 residues. Germline CDR1 and CDR2: SQVTM and ANQGSEA. V was shortened by 4 bases and J by 4 bases, with 11 bases between the two germline ends. The CDR3 region is CSVAQGRNQPQHF. The DNA for the CDR3 is TGCAGCGTTGCGCAGGGTAGAAATCAGCCCCAGCATTTT.

This clonotype showed up many times. The genes are TRBV11-1 and TRBJ2-2, with D possibly matching TRBD2 (5 bases). Germline values: CDR1 SGHAT, CDR2 FQDESV (reference sequence). V was pared by 4 bases and J by 6 bases, with 12 bases between. The length of the CDR3 is 14 residues. CDR3 region: CASSSRGLPGELFF. The CDR3 DNA reads as TGTGCCAGCAGCTCACGAGGACTCCCCGGGGAGCTGTTTTTT.

The rearrangement joins TRBV2 to TRBJ2-7, with 12 bases lining up with TRBD2. Trimming at V came to 3 bases and at J to 0 bases, leaving 6 bases not matched to a gene. Germline lookup yields CDR1 SNHLY and CDR2 FYNNEI. The CDR3 is made up of 17 amino acids. CDR3 in amino acids: CASSDMTSGRSSYEQYF. DNA of the CDR3: TGTGCCAGCAGTGATATGACTAGCGGGAGAAGCTCCTACGAGCAGTACTTC.

The sample holds many counts of this clonotype. The genes are TRBV9 and TRBJ2-7; 8 bases fit TRBD1. In germline, CDR1 is SGDLS, CDR2 YYNGEE. V lost 4 bases and J lost 6; bases outside the gene matches: 6. This CDR3 has 13 amino acids. This CDR3 is CASSPTGVGEQYF. In nucleotides, the CDR3 is TGTGCCAGCAGCCCGACAGGGGTTGGCGAGCAGTACTTC.

J is TRBJ2-3 and V is TRBV25-1; TRBD2 agrees at 10 bases. J gave up 4 bases and V 3 bases, and 1 base lay outside the gene matches. The CDR3 length is 14 residues. The germline CDR1 and CDR2 sequences are MGHDK and SYGVNS. CDR3 DNA: TGTGCCAGCAGTGACCTAGCGGGAGCAGATACGCAGTATTTT. Protein sequence: CASSDLAGADTQYF.

The V and J genes are TRBV24-1 and TRBJ2-1; no firm D call. This CDR3 region has 11 residues. Germline-derived CDR1 and CDR2 are KGHDR and SFDVKD. V lost 5 bases and J 9 bases, leaving 7 bases between the germline ends. CDR3 residues: CATSVEGEQFF. The CDR3 bases are TGTGCCACCAGTGTCGAAGGTGAGCAGTTCTTC.

This clonotype was recorded many times. One end of the junction is discordant with germline, which a read error may explain. This rearrangement joins TRBV20-1 to TRBJ2-5, with D possibly TRBD2 on 7 matching bases. The germline V gene encodes CDR1 DFQATT and CDR2 SNEGSKA (reference sequence). This CDR3 is 11 amino acids long. The CDR3 reads CSAPRGGARTF. In nucleotides, the CDR3 is TGCAGTGCTCCCCGTGGGGGGGCGCGAACATTC.

This clonotype was counted at least ten times. The genes are TRBV4-1 and TRBJ2-1; 7 nucleotides line up with TRBD1. CDR1 is MGHRA and CDR2 is YSYEKL in the germline V gene. V shed 1 base, J shed 2 bases, and the junction held 5 bases outside the gene matches. The CDR3 extends over 16 amino acids. The CDR3 sequence is CASSQAWDRTYNEQFF. CDR3 in DNA: TGCGCCAGCAGCCAAGCCTGGGACAGAACCTACAATGAGCAGTTCTTC.

This clonotype was detected ten times or more. The chain combines TRBV29-1 with TRBJ2-7; 7 nucleotides agree with TRBD1. The V gene end was trimmed by 6 bases and the J gene end by 2 bases; junction bases not matched to a gene: 7. CDR3 length equals 13 residues. CDR1 is SQVTM and CDR2 is ANQGSEA in the germline V gene. In nucleotides, the CDR3 is TGCAGCGTAGGGACAGTGGGACCCTACGAGCAGTACTTC. This translates into CSVGTVGPYEQYF.

The sample holds many counts of this clonotype. This sequence joins TRBV6-1 and TRBJ2-1; 13 bases are a match to TRBD2. CDR3 length: 15 residues. V lost 6 bases and J lost 8; bases outside the gene matches: 7. CDR1 and CDR2 (germline): MNHNS, SASEGT. The DNA for the CDR3 is TGTGCCAGCAGACGGACTAGCGGGAGAAATGATGAGCAGTTCTTC. Protein product: CASRRTSGRNDEQFF.

This clonotype appeared a few times. The gene calls are TRBV6-6 and TRBJ2-1; 10 bases align to TRBD2. Per the germline V gene, CDR1 is MNHNY and CDR2 is SVGAGI (reference sequence). The CDR3 totals 14 residues. Losses at the gene ends were 8 bases for V and 6 bases for J; bases not matched to a gene: 7. DNA of the CDR3: TGTGCCAGCGAGGCTAGCGGGAGTTTCAATGAGCAGTTCTTC. This sequence encodes CASEASGSFNEQFF.

This clonotype was seen ten or more times. In DNA, the CDR3 is TGCGCCAGCCACTCAGGGGTCTCCTACAATGAGCAGTTCTTC. This gives the protein CASHSGVSYNEQFF. The chain uses TRBV5-1 and TRBJ2-1; the D gene is possibly TRBD1 (6 bases). The germline V gene has CDR1 SGHRS and CDR2 YFSETQ. The germline V and J ends were trimmed by 7 bases and 0 bases, with 11 bases remaining between them. The CDR3 consists of 14 residues.

This clonotype was recorded many times. The chain uses TRBV15 and TRBJ2-5, with D uncertain. The CDR3 loop spans 14 amino acids. Germline-derived CDR1 and CDR2 are LNHNV and YYDKDF (reference sequence). Trimming cost V 1 base and J 2 bases, with 8 bases left between them. This CDR3 is CATSRGKRQETQYF. In nucleotides, the CDR3 is TGTGCCACCAGCAGAGGGAAGAGACAAGAGACCCAGTACTTC.

This clonotype was seen once. V and J are TRBV20-1 and TRBJ2-1; D not resolved. The germline V gene has CDR1 DFQATT and CDR2 SNEGSKA (reference sequence). The CDR3 covers 17 residues. V was shortened by 0 bases and J by 0 bases, with 15 bases between the two germline ends. This CDR3 is CSARDRKRSSSYNEQFF. The CDR3 DNA follows: TGCAGTGCTAGAGATCGAAAGAGGAGTAGCTCCTACAATGAGCAGTTCTTC.

This clonotype counts as medium-sized (0.01 to 0.1%). The chain recombines TRBV10-3 with TRBJ2-2, with 7 bases lining up with TRBD2. V trimming: 8 bases; J trimming: 5 bases; junction bases outside the gene matches: 8. Germline assignment: CDR1 ENHRY and CDR2 SYGVKD. The CDR3 is 14 residues long. CDR3 sequence (DNA): TGTGCCATCCCCACGGGAGGTAAAACCGGGGAGCTGTTTTTT. Translation gives CAIPTGGKTGELFF.

This clonotype was picked up many times. The chain carries TRBV12-3 or TRBV12-4 and TRBJ2-2; 8 nucleotides agree with TRBD1. Trimming removed 3 bases from V and 7 bases from J; junction bases left unmatched: 13. CDR3 size: 17 residues. The chain's CDR3 is CASSLRSGDRRFGELFF. CDR3 bases: TGTGCCAGCAGTTTGAGGTCCGGGGACAGGAGATTCGGGGAGCTGTTTTTT.

This clonotype was detected many times. The rearrangement joins TRBV20-1 to TRBJ2-3; 12 nucleotides agree with TRBD2. This CDR3 is built from 16 residues. The V gene end was trimmed by 1 base and the J gene end by 4 bases; junction bases not matched to a gene: 6. From germline, CDR1 is DFQATT and CDR2 SNEGSKA (reference sequence). CDR3 DNA: TGCAGTGCTAGAGTCCCAGGACTAGCGGGACCAGATACGCAGTATTTT. Its protein product is CSARVPGLAGPDTQYF.

The sample holds many counts of this clonotype. The chain couples TRBV6-2 or TRBV6-3 to TRBJ1-1, with D hard to call. Germline CDR1 and CDR2: MNHEY and SVGEGT. V was trimmed by 2 bases and J by 8 bases, leaving 12 bases between them. The CDR3 is 13 residues long. CDR3 sequence reads: CASSYVRAPEAFF. The CDR3 DNA follows: TGTGCCAGCAGTTACGTTCGGGCCCCCGAAGCTTTCTTT.

This clonotype was detected many times. CDR3 bases: TGTGCCAGCAGAACAGGGGAGGGGGCCAAAAACATTCAGTACTTC. It codes for CASRTGEGAKNIQYF. This chain connects TRBV28 to TRBJ2-4; perhaps D is TRBD1 or TRBD2 (7 bases each). Trimming pared 6 bases from V and 1 base from J, leaving 13 bases between. Per the germline V gene, CDR1 is MDHEN and CDR2 is SYDVKM. The CDR3 length is 15 residues.